A single sample gave rise to the 3 T cell receptor beta chains below, sequenced in a study of T-cell memory formation after mild COVID-19 (dated by TCRdb to about 2021). The library came from 5' RACE. TCRdb shows the sequencer as Illumina NovaSeq 6000. TCRdb trimmed public reads at Q25 via fastp, called clones via MiXCR and kept in-frame beta chains. Every CDR3 protein is listed once, alongside the most common genes and DNA of its rows. This sample lists over 250,000 distinct CDR3 sequences; around a sixth were detected once. Roughly 22% of the sample lies in the top ten. The source material was PBMCs or a T cell subset sorted from them (not recorded which). These receptors were obtained from a man aged 18 to 30 who had mild COVID-19 (a few samples of this study predate the infection). The sample titles of this study are shuffled in the database, so cell type and time point are left out; the donor was told from shared clones.

This chain uses TRBV4-1 with TRBJ1-1; D call uncertain. The CDR3 has 14 residues. Trimming pared 3 bases from V and 1 base from J, leaving 9 bases between. Per the germline V gene, CDR1 is MGHRA and CDR2 is YSYEKL. CDR3 region: CASSQVDGNTEAFF. Written as DNA, the CDR3 is TGCGCCAGCAGCCAGGTCGACGGGAACACTGAAGCTTTCTTT.

The genes are TRBV2 and TRBJ1-1; 7 positions match TRBD1. The CDR3 is 14 amino acids. Germline V gives CDR1 SNHLY, CDR2 FYNNEI. Trimming cost V 6 bases and J 4 bases; bases outside gene matches: 8. As DNA, the CDR3 is TGTGCCAGCAGGTCCAGGGGGGGGACCACTGAAGCTTTCTTT. It is translated as CASRSRGGTTEAFF.

The gene calls are TRBV11-2 and TRBJ2-1; perhaps TRBD2 as D (5 bases). The CDR3 runs 16 residues. The V end lost 4 bases, the J end lost 0 bases, and 13 bases lay between the germline ends. The germline gives CDR1 SGHAT, CDR2 FQNNGV. The CDR3 protein is CASSSDWRISYNEQFF. The CDR3 DNA reads TGTGCCAGCAGCTCCGACTGGAGGATCTCCTACAATGAGCAGTTCTTC.